The sequence of this T cell receptor (beta chain) was determined in a study of blood T cell repertoires in COVID-19. Across the study: Researchers got acute and convalescent COVID-19 samples from the United States, Italy and Spain. PBMCs, B-cell-depleted T cells, or T cells provided the cDNA or gDNA that made up the material.

CDR1 is SGHRS and CDR2 is YFSETQ in the germline V gene. The CDR3 covers 15 residues. Germline trimming cut 4 bases from V and 2 bases from J; bases unmatched to any gene: 5. As processed by the authors: The authors estimated nucleated cell counts from reference gene primer amplification. TCRdb's copy holds only in-frame clones and misses some; the assay was immunoSEQ multiplex PCR. V and J calls and clone size are copied from that table; D and trimming were computed from the DNA. Here the sample spans tens of thousands of clones, 90% to 95% being singletons. Material for sequencing was peripheral blood. V gene TRBV5-1 combines with J gene TRBJ2-5, with 10 positions matching TRBD1. The sequence was obtained from a human donor in a cohort sampled during active COVID-19. CDR3 region: CASSQWTGGQETQYF. Here the CDR3 DNA reads TGCGCCAGCAGCCAGTGGACAGGGGGACAAGAGACCCAGTACTTC.